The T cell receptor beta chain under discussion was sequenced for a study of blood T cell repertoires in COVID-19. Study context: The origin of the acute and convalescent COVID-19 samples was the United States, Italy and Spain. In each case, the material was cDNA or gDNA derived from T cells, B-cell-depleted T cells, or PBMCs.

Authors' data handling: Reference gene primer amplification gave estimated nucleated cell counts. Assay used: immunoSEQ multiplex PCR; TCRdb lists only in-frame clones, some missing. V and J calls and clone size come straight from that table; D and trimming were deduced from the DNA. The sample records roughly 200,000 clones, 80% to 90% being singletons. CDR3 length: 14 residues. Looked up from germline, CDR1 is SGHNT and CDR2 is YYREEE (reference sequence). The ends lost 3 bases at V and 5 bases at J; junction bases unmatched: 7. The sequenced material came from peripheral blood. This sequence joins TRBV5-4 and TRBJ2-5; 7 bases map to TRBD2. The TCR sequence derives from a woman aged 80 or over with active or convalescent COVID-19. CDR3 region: CASSSSGAGETQYF. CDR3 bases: TGTGCCAGCAGCTCCAGCGGGGCGGGGGAGACCCAGTACTTC.